The present entry profiles one TCR beta chain with its context. The antigen is not known. These data are taken from a study of monozygotic twins with inflammatory bowel disease. This CDR3 has 13 amino acids. Germline V gives CDR1 SGHTA, CDR2 FQGNSA. Study-wide results and caveats: Among twins, concordant and discordant pairs did not differ in repertoire similarity, possibly from limited power. Using the inverse Simpson index, IBD patients had lower TCRbeta diversity than healthy co-twins.

Template switching was used to attach UMIs, which incorporated a 6-nucleotide sample barcode. From the 5' RACE reads, TCRdb lists one entry per CDR3 protein and no DNA. The table for this sample gives around 99,000 distinct CDR3 sequences. The clonotype originates from a human donor with ulcerative colitis or Crohn's disease, or a healthy co-twin of an affected twin (not recorded which). Sequencing used blood. The chain links TRBV7-2 to TRBJ2-3; the D call of TRBD2 rests on TCRdb alone, since no DNA is present to check it. CDR3 sequence reads: CASSPGGGDTQYF. Combining the CDR3 with reference TRBV7-2 and TRBJ2-3 gives the whole variable domain GAGVSQSPSNKVTEKGKDVELRCDPISGHTALYWYRQSLGQGLEFLIYFQGNSAPDKSGLPSDRFSAERTGGSVSTLTIQRTQQEDSAVYLCASSPGGGDTQYFGPGTRLTVL.